One and the same sample provided the 25 T cell receptor beta chains below, sequenced in a study of early stage breast cancer tumors. The method was immunoSEQ multiplex PCR; TCRdb's version includes in-frame clones alone and lacks a portion of them. The data hold more than 60,000 clones, with roughly 84% observed a single time. Sequenced sample: blood. The receptor source for this set is a person between 55 and 69 years old with breast cancer.

The V call is TRBV4-1, the J call TRBJ1-6; tentative D call: TRBD1 (6 bases). Germline lookup yields CDR1 MGHRA and CDR2 YSYEKL. The CDR3 extends over 15 amino acids. V shed 1 base and J shed 7 bases, with 11 bases lying between them. The CDR3 here is CASSQGWTANSPLHF. The CDR3 nucleotides read TGCGCCAGCAGCCAAGGATGGACAGCGAATTCACCCCTCCACTTT.

To note about this clone: One junction end does not reproduce the germline sequence, and a read error may be involved. The rearrangement joins TRBV7-7 to TRBJ2-5, with a possible D match to TRBD1 (5 bases). Germline V gene data show CDR1 as SSHAT and CDR2 as FNYEAQ (reference sequence). CDR3 size: 15 residues. CDR3 loop: CASSSGLAPQETQYF. The CDR3 nucleotides are TGTGCTAGCAGCTCAGGGCTGGCACCCCAAGAGACCCAGTACTTC.

The rearrangement uses TRBV11-2 and TRBJ1-2, with 10 bases identical to TRBD1. This CDR3 is 15 amino acids long. J gave up 7 bases and V 5 bases, and 10 bases lay outside the gene matches. Germline CDR1 SGHAT, CDR2 FQNNGV. CDR3 nucleotide sequence: TGTGCCAGCAGCGCCTCCGGGACAGGGGATAGTGGCTACACCTTC. This encodes CASSASGTGDSGYTF.

Note on this clone: The junction departs from germline at one end; a sequencing error may be responsible. CDR3 region: CASSVGLGQGNAEAFF. The CDR3 nucleotides read TGTGCCAGCAGCGTAGGACTAGGACAGGGGAACGCTGAAGCTTTCTTT. This rearrangement joins TRBV9 to TRBJ1-1; TRBD1 agrees at 9 bases. The CDR3 totals 16 residues. The germline V gene encodes CDR1 SGDLS and CDR2 YYNGEE.

The chain recombines TRBV6-1 with TRBJ1-1; D is ambiguous. This CDR3 is 13 amino acids long. Trimming took 4 bases from V and 1 from J, leaving 7 bases between them. The germline CDR1 and CDR2 sequences are MNHNS and SASEGT. The CDR3 is CASSGRQNTEAFF. CDR3 coding DNA: TGTGCCAGCAGTGGACGGCAGAACACTGAAGCTTTCTTT.

The rearrangement joins TRBV6-4 to TRBJ2-3, with D perhaps TRBD1 (6 bases). Germline CDR1 reads MRHNA; CDR2 reads SNTAGT. The V and J ends lost 2 bases and 3 bases respectively, with 6 bases between them. The CDR3 contains 13 residues. CDR3 bases: TGTGCCAGCAGTGACCAGGGGACAGATACGCAGTATTTT. Its translation is CASSDQGTDTQYF.

This clone was seen a few times. The J gene is TRBJ1-1, the V gene TRBV30; TRBD1 matches at 7 bases. Germline V gives CDR1 GTSNPN, CDR2 SVGIG (reference sequence). CDR3 length equals 12 residues. Trimming removed 2 bases from V and 12 bases from J; junction bases left unmatched: 9. The chain's CDR3 is CAWSIRDSSTFF. CDR3 nucleotides: TGTGCCTGGAGTATCCGGGACAGTTCGACTTTCTTT.

The gene calls are TRBV28 and TRBJ2-1; possible D gene TRBD2, 6 bases. The CDR3 is 16 amino acids. Germline V gene sequence: CDR1 MDHEN, CDR2 SYDVKM. The V gene lost 5 bases and the J gene lost 9 bases, with 23 bases spanning the gap. The chain's CDR3 is CASSPRLGGVDGEQFF. CDR3 DNA sequence: TGTGCCAGCAGTCCGCGACTTGGAGGGGTGGACGGTGAGCAGTTCTTC.

The chain joins TRBV6-4 to TRBJ2-1, with D perhaps TRBD1 or TRBD2 (5 bases each). The CDR3 loop spans 13 amino acids. Per the germline V gene, CDR1 is MRHNA and CDR2 is SNTAGT. The ends were cut back, 6 bases at V and 7 bases at J, with 13 bases in the middle. In DNA, the CDR3 is TGTGCCAGCAGGGCGCGAGGGGCTAATGAGCAGTTCTTC. The encoded protein is CASRARGANEQFF.

In its sample, this clone was seen once. The rearrangement joins TRBV11-2 to TRBJ2-3, with 7 bases identical to TRBD2. The CDR3 contains 16 residues. The V and J ends lost 6 bases and 5 bases, in that order; junction bases with no gene match: 14. CDR1 and CDR2 (germline): SGHAT, FQNNGV. The CDR3 DNA reads as TGTGCCAGCAGTTGGTCCGGGACTACCCGGGGAGATACGCAGTATTTT. This sequence encodes CASSWSGTTRGDTQYF. Based on the CDR3 plus reference TRBV11-2 and TRBJ2-3, the full variable domain is EAGVAQSPRYKIIEKRQSVAFWCNPISGHATLYWYQQILGQGPKLLIQFQNNGVVDDSQLPKDRFSAERLKGVDSTLKIQPAKLEDSAVYLCASSWSGTTRGDTQYFGPGTRLTVL.

The genes are TRBV2 and TRBJ2-5, with 10 bases identical to TRBD1. After removal of 5 bases from V and 4 bases from J, the junction contained 7 bases not matched to a gene. The CDR3 length is 15 residues. The germline V gene encodes CDR1 SNHLY and CDR2 FYNNEI. The CDR3 sequence is CASSRTGGFAETQYF. DNA of the CDR3: TGTGCCAGCAGTCGGACAGGGGGGTTTGCAGAGACCCAGTACTTC.

This chain joins TRBV27 and TRBJ2-5, with a tentative D call TRBD2 (5 bases). CDR3 size: 15 residues. Deletions cut 2 bases from V and 2 bases from J, with 12 bases between. Per germline, CDR1 MNHEY and CDR2 SMNVEV (reference sequence). The CDR3 region has the DNA TGTGCCAGCAGTTTAAGGGCTAGCCTACAAGAGACCCAGTACTTC. Residues: CASSLRASLQETQYF.

Only a few counts were recorded for this clone. The V and J genes are TRBV19 and TRBJ1-5; D may be TRBD1 (5 bases). Per germline, CDR1 LNHDA and CDR2 SQIVND (reference sequence). The CDR3 consists of 13 residues. Trimming removed 6 bases from V and 7 bases from J, with 13 bases in between. For the CDR3, the DNA is TGTGCCAGTAGCCGGGGCGGAGGCCAGCCCCAGCATTTT. Translated, it gives CASSRGGGQPQHF.

The rearrangement links TRBV7-2 to TRBJ2-7; 7 nucleotides agree with TRBD1. J was trimmed by 2 bases and V by 6 bases; bases with no gene match: 1. CDR1 is SGHTA, CDR2 FQGNSA, per germline. The CDR3 is 12 residues long. In DNA, the CDR3 is TGTGCCAGCAGGACAGGGACCTACGAGCAGTACTTC. This gives the protein CASRTGTYEQYF.

V is TRBV7-9 and J is TRBJ1-1; no definite D call. Germline lookup yields CDR1 SEHNR and CDR2 FQNEAQ (reference sequence). This CDR3 comprises 13 residues. Trimming stripped 6 bases from V and 0 bases from J, with 8 bases between. The CDR3 sequence: CASRGLLNTEAFF. The CDR3 DNA is TGTGCCAGCAGAGGACTTCTGAACACTGAAGCTTTCTTT.

The chain employs TRBV7-8 and TRBJ1-5; D gene uncertain. In germline, CDR1 is SGHVS, CDR2 FQNEAQ. The CDR3 sequence is 13 residues long. V was shortened by 8 bases and J by 0 bases, with 8 bases between the two germline ends. CDR3 DNA: TGTGCCAGCCAAGGTGATAGCAATCAGCCCCAGCATTTT. Protein product: CASQGDSNQPQHF.

This clone was counted once. The chain couples TRBV5-1 to TRBJ2-7; TRBD1 matches at 7 bases. Germline values: CDR1 SGHRS, CDR2 YFSETQ. Trimming cost V 3 bases and J 2 bases; bases outside gene matches: 5. The CDR3 has 14 residues. The CDR3 DNA reads as TGCGCCAGCAGCTGGACAGGCTCGGCCTACGAGCAGTACTTC. Its translation is CASSWTGSAYEQYF.

This clone was counted a single time. This chain links TRBV5-8 with TRBJ2-7; D is tentatively TRBD1 or TRBD2 (5 bases each). The CDR3 totals 14 residues. Germline-derived CDR1 and CDR2 are SGHTS and YDEGEE. V was cut by 7 bases and J by 9 bases, with 23 bases left in between. The CDR3 region has the DNA TGTGCCAGCGGGGCCAGGAGGCAGGGAGTTGTGCAGTACTTC. Protein sequence: CASGARRQGVVQYF.

The CDR3 here is CAWSVRRGQTQYF. Written as DNA, the CDR3 is TGTGCCTGGAGTGTACGCAGGGGACAGACCCAGTACTTC. The rearrangement uses TRBV30 and TRBJ2-5; a possible D gene is TRBD1 (6 bases). Trimming shortened V by 0 bases and J by 6 bases, and 11 bases separated the two germline ends. Germline values: CDR1 GTSNPN, CDR2 SVGIG (reference sequence). This CDR3 has 13 residues.

The table lists this clone with a count of one. The genes are TRBV29-1 and TRBJ2-3; 7 nucleotides match TRBD1. V gave up 6 bases and J gave up 3 bases; unmatched junction bases: 6. This CDR3 region has 13 residues. Germline V gives CDR1 SQVTM, CDR2 ANQGSEA. As DNA, the CDR3 is TGCAGCGTCCAGGGGGTCTATACAGATACGCAGTATTTT. Translating gives CSVQGVYTDTQYF.

CDR3 nucleotides: TGTGCCATCAAGGGACAGGGGATAGATCAGCCCCAGCATTTT. Protein product: CAIKGQGIDQPQHF. The rearrangement links TRBV10-3 to TRBJ1-5; 10 bases line up with TRBD1. The CDR3 loop spans 14 amino acids. CDR1 and CDR2 from the germline V gene are ENHRY and SYGVKD. V shed 7 bases, J shed 5 bases, and the junction held 5 bases outside the gene matches.

V is TRBV5-1 and J is TRBJ2-3, with D uncertain. Germline loops: CDR1 SGHRS, CDR2 YFSETQ. The CDR3 has 13 residues. V was trimmed by 2 bases and J by 0 bases, leaving 4 bases between them. The CDR3 sequence is CASSFFSTDTQYF. CDR3 bases: TGCGCCAGCAGCTTTTTTAGCACAGATACGCAGTATTTT. Full variable domain (remainder filled in from reference TRBV5-1 and TRBJ2-3): KAGVTQTPRYLIKTRGQQVTLSCSPISGHRSVSWYQQTPGQGLQFLFEYFSETQRNKGNFPGRFSGRQFSNSRSEMNVSTLELGDSALYLCASSFFSTDTQYFGPGTRLTVL.

This chain connects TRBV6-1 to TRBJ1-4; D call uncertain. The CDR3 totals 13 residues. Germline assignment: CDR1 MNHNS and CDR2 SASEGT. With 1 base removed from V and 6 bases from J, the gap between germline ends came to 6 bases. The CDR3 protein is CASSEVVDEKLFF. The CDR3 DNA reads TGTGCCAGCAGTGAAGTGGTGGATGAAAAACTGTTTTTT.

This chain links TRBV5-1 with TRBJ1-6; possible D gene TRBD1, 5 bases. V lost 0 bases, J lost 6 bases, and 13 bases lay in between. The CDR3 has 16 amino acids. The germline V gene encodes CDR1 SGHRS and CDR2 YFSETQ. CDR3 in amino acids: CASSLEGLAGNSPLHF. As DNA, the CDR3 is TGCGCCAGCAGCTTGGAGGGACTAGCTGGTAATTCACCCCTCCACTTT. The full variable domain, with the rest looked up from reference TRBV5-1 and TRBJ1-6, is KAGVTQTPRYLIKTRGQQVTLSCSPISGHRSVSWYQQTPGQGLQFLFEYFSETQRNKGNFPGRFSGRQFSNSRSEMNVSTLELGDSALYLCASSLEGLAGNSPLHFGNGTRLTVT.

V gene TRBV9 combines with J gene TRBJ2-2; 9 bases fit TRBD1. The junction had 3 bases not matched to a gene; V was cut back by 4 bases and J by 5 bases. This CDR3 has 14 amino acids. In germline, CDR1 is SGDLS, CDR2 YYNGEE. In DNA form, the CDR3 reads TGTGCCAGCAGCTCGGGACAGGGAACCGGGGAGCTGTTTTTT. It translates to CASSSGQGTGELFF.